The clone carrying this TCR beta chain has only one observation. Its antigen is currently unknown. A multiplex PCR was run with 60 Vbeta primers and 13 Jbeta primers. The repertoire was sequenced with immunoSEQ multiplex PCR; TCRdb's copy has only in-frame clones and lacks some. The data hold tens of thousands of clones, with 60% to 85% observed a single time. V was clipped by 4 bases and J by 6 bases; unmatched bases: 5. CDR3 length: 13 residues. Per germline, CDR1 SGHDT and CDR2 YYEEEE. The sample belongs to a study of cytomegalovirus exposure and HLA in healthy donors. In nominal health when sampled, donors likely had unrecorded immune exposures nonetheless. Study findings and constraints: The study had only CMV serostatus as immune exposure information. A few chains linked to CMV were shown in vitro to be specific for CMV antigens.

Sequenced: PBMCs. The receptor comes from a man in his forties in good health and CMV-seronegative. The rearrangement joins TRBV5-6 to TRBJ2-3; 7 bases agree with TRBD1. The CDR3 sequence is CASSKTGADTQYF. In DNA, the CDR3 is TGTGCCAGCAGCAAAACAGGGGCGGATACGCAGTATTTT.